The 15 T cell receptor beta chains in this list originate from one sample, sequenced in a study of shared clonotypes between healthy human individuals (dated by TCRdb to between 2020 and 2021). The library was generated by the immunoSEQ multiplex PCR assay. The table comes from immuneACCESS by way of TCRdb, which keeps in-frame sequences with V and J called. Part of the clones is missing from these tables; in studies checked, under half for an unresolved V gene and the rest for unknown reasons. The sample table contains 1,100,000 or so clones; only one count was recorded for approximately 80% of them. Under 0.65% of the sample is taken by the ten largest. Sequenced sample: memory CD4+ T cells from PBMCs. The cell subset or site label, read with the paper, signifies: CD45RA-negative fraction. The receptors were sampled from a young man in good health. Some clones in this sample may be carry-over from other donors' samples.

J is TRBJ2-5 and V is TRBV29-1, with D maybe TRBD1 (5 bases). The CDR3 totals 12 residues. Trimming took 5 bases from V and 1 from J, leaving 8 bases between them. Germline values: CDR1 SQVTM, CDR2 ANQGSEA. CDR3 sequence reads: CSVWGVQETQYF. In DNA form, the CDR3 reads TGCAGCGTTTGGGGCGTCCAAGAGACCCAGTACTTC.

V is TRBV6-1 and J is TRBJ2-3; D uncertain. V lost 5 bases to trimming and J lost 0 bases, with 9 bases between them. This CDR3 has 14 amino acids. Germline V lookup: CDR1 MNHNS, CDR2 SASEGT. In DNA, the CDR3 is TGTGCCAGCAGTCGTCTACCTAGCACAGATACGCAGTATTTT. It yields the protein CASSRLPSTDTQYF.

CDR3 DNA: TGTGCCAGCAGCTTAGTGCGGGCGACGGCTTTCTTT. Amino acid sequence: CASSLVRATAFF. This chain links TRBV7-8 with TRBJ1-1; D gene ambiguous. The length of the CDR3 is 12 residues. The germline V gene has CDR1 SGHVS and CDR2 FQNEAQ. Between the trimmed V and J ends, which lost 1 base and 11 bases, there was a span of 11 bases.

The chain recombines TRBV18 with TRBJ1-4; 9 bases line up with TRBD1. Germline CDR1 and CDR2: KGHSH and LQKENI. With 4 bases clipped from V and 8 bases from J, the junction kept 5 bases outside the gene matches. The CDR3 runs to 14 residues. CDR3 sequence reads: CASSQGQGGEKLFF. The CDR3 nucleotides read TGTGCCAGCTCACAGGGACAGGGAGGAGAAAAACTGTTTTTT.

Concerning this clone itself: The sample holds other DNA sequences that translate to the same CDR3. The rearrangement uses TRBV19 and TRBJ1-5; a possible D gene is TRBD1 (6 bases). CDR3 length: 14 residues. Germline loops: CDR1 LNHDA, CDR2 SQIVND (reference sequence). The germline V and J ends were trimmed by 1 base and 2 bases, with 6 bases remaining between them. CDR3 loop: CASSIAGGNQPQHF. The CDR3 region has the DNA TGTGCCAGTAGTATAGCAGGGGGCAATCAGCCCCAGCATTTT.

The chain is built from TRBV28 and TRBJ2-7; 9 positions match TRBD2. Germline V gene lookup returns CDR1 MDHEN and CDR2 SYDVKM. CDR3 size: 15 residues. The V gene end was trimmed by 5 bases and the J gene end by 2 bases; junction bases not matched to a gene: 7. The CDR3 DNA sequence: TGTGCCAGCAGTAGGCCGGGACTAGCAACCTACGAGCAGTACTTC. Its protein is CASSRPGLATYEQYF.

The rearrangement links TRBV19 to TRBJ1-5, with D unresolved. The germline V and J ends were trimmed by 3 bases and 4 bases, with 13 bases remaining between them. Looked up from germline, CDR1 is LNHDA and CDR2 is SQIVND (reference sequence). The CDR3 extends over 15 amino acids. CDR3 sequence reads: CASSISRAGNQPQHF. As DNA, the CDR3 is TGTGCCAGTAGTATTTCCCGCGCAGGAAATCAGCCCCAGCATTTT.

The V call is TRBV19, the J call TRBJ1-1; no clear D gene. This CDR3 region has 12 residues. CDR1 is LNHDA, CDR2 SQIVND, per germline (reference sequence). The V end was cut by 5 bases, the J end by 7 bases, with 11 bases between. The CDR3, as DNA: TGTGCCAGTAGTGAGAGGGCCCGTGAAGCTTTCTTT. Translation gives CASSERAREAFF.

CDR3 coding DNA: TGTGCCAGCAGCTTACGTCCAGGAGCAGATACGCAGTATTTT. This translates into CASSLRPGADTQYF. J is TRBJ2-3 and V is TRBV11-3; D is ambiguous. The CDR3 sequence is 14 residues long. Germline loops: CDR1 SGHNT, CDR2 YENEEA. Trimming pared 2 bases from V and 4 bases from J, leaving 10 bases between. The full variable domain, with the rest looked up from reference TRBV11-3 and TRBJ2-3, is EAGVVQSPRYKIIEKKQPVAFWCNPISGHNTLYWYLQNLGQGPELLIRYENEEAVDDSQLPKDRFSAERLKGVDSTLKIQPAELGDSAVYLCASSLRPGADTQYFGPGTRLTVL.

Comment on this clone: At one of its ends the junction is not consistent with the germline gene, which may arise from a read error. The V gene is TRBV9, the J gene TRBJ2-1; 8 nucleotides match TRBD1. Germline V gene data show CDR1 as SGDLS and CDR2 as YYNGEE. The CDR3 totals 11 residues. For the CDR3, the DNA is TGCGAGGACAGGGTTAGTAATAGCACGTTCTTC. Amino acids: CEDRVSNSTFF.

This clone was found a few times. V and J are TRBV5-1 and TRBJ2-2; D remains unclear. The germline V and J ends were trimmed by 4 bases and 5 bases, with 6 bases remaining between them. This CDR3 has 12 residues. The germline CDR1 and CDR2 sequences are SGHRS and YFSETQ. The CDR3 region is CASSLITGELFF. The DNA of the CDR3 is TGCGCCAGCAGCCTTATTACCGGGGAGCTGTTTTTT.

This CDR3 reads CASSWTGHQETQYF. CDR3 coding DNA: TGTGCCAGCAGCTGGACAGGGCACCAAGAGACCCAGTACTTC. The rearrangement links TRBV28 to TRBJ2-5; TRBD1 agrees at 8 bases. CDR1 is MDHEN and CDR2 is SYDVKM in the germline V gene. This CDR3 has 14 residues. With V trimmed by 6 bases and J by 0 bases, 3 bases remained unmatched.

This clone was detected only once. The chain carries TRBV7-2 and TRBJ2-2; TRBD2 matches at 15 bases. With V trimmed by 7 bases and J by 1 base, 10 bases remained unmatched. CDR3 length equals 19 residues. The germline CDR1 and CDR2 sequences are SGHTA and FQGNSA. In DNA form, the CDR3 reads TGTGCCAGCACCCACCGGGGACTAGCGGGAGGCCGGAACACCGGGGAGCTGTTTTTT. Protein: CASTHRGLAGGRNTGELFF.

The V call is TRBV19, the J call TRBJ1-2; 7 bases line up with TRBD1. CDR1 and CDR2 (germline): LNHDA, SQIVND (reference sequence). CDR3 size: 16 residues. V gave up 0 bases and J gave up 4 bases; unmatched junction bases: 8. The CDR3 protein is CASSIDFRQGVYGYTF. The CDR3 DNA sequence: TGTGCCAGTAGTATAGATTTTCGACAGGGAGTCTATGGCTACACCTTC.

This clone showed up many times. V usage is TRBV5-1 and J usage is TRBJ2-3, with 14 bases matching TRBD2. The V gene's germline CDR1 is SGHRS and CDR2 YFSETQ. After removal of 5 bases from V and 4 bases from J, the junction contained 18 bases not matched to a gene. There are 20 residues in the CDR3. This CDR3 reads CASRATPGTSGRFAPDTQYF. CDR3 nucleotides: TGCGCCAGCAGGGCAACCCCCGGGACTAGCGGGAGATTTGCCCCAGATACGCAGTATTTT.